This entry lists 3 T cell receptor beta chains sequenced from one sample in a study of T cell responses to AZD1222 COVID-19 vaccine (dated by TCRdb to the early 2020s). The time point label on this specimen signifies: baseline before first vaccination. The library was produced with the immunoSEQ multiplex PCR assay. This is the immuneACCESS table as TCRdb keeps it, with only in-frame sequences that have V and J called. A part of the clones is gone; compared with another copy, unresolved V genes explain less than half, and the rest is unexplained. Within this sample are roughly 140,000 clones, with 90% to 95% of them counted one time only. Of the sample, around 5.1% falls within the top ten clones. The specimen comprised peripheral blood, sampled on day 0 of AZD1222 vaccination. These receptors all come from an adult in good health.

This clone was picked up one time. This chain uses TRBV5-1 with TRBJ1-1; 9 positions match TRBD1. The CDR3 runs 14 residues. The trim removed 7 bases at V and 0 bases at J, leaving 4 bases unmatched. Germline values: CDR1 SGHRS, CDR2 YFSETQ. The DNA of the CDR3 is TGCGCCAGCCAGGGACAGGGATTGAACACTGAAGCTTTCTTT. It translates to CASQGQGLNTEAFF.

This chain links TRBV5-5 with TRBJ2-2; D uncertain. Trimming shortened V by 4 bases and J by 1 base, and 5 bases separated the two germline ends. CDR3 length: 13 residues. Germline CDR1 reads SGHKS; CDR2 reads YYEKEE (reference sequence). This CDR3 is CASSHWNTGELFF. CDR3 nucleotide sequence: TGTGCCAGCAGCCATTGGAACACCGGGGAGCTGTTTTTT.

The chain is built from TRBV6-5 and TRBJ2-3; 10 bases are shared with TRBD2. CDR3 length: 15 amino acids. With 5 bases clipped from V and 1 base from J, the junction kept 3 bases outside the gene matches. Germline V gives CDR1 MNHEY, CDR2 SVGAGI. The CDR3 sequence is CASSPGLAGTDTQYF. The CDR3 DNA reads as TGTGCCAGCAGTCCCGGACTAGCGGGCACAGATACGCAGTATTTT.